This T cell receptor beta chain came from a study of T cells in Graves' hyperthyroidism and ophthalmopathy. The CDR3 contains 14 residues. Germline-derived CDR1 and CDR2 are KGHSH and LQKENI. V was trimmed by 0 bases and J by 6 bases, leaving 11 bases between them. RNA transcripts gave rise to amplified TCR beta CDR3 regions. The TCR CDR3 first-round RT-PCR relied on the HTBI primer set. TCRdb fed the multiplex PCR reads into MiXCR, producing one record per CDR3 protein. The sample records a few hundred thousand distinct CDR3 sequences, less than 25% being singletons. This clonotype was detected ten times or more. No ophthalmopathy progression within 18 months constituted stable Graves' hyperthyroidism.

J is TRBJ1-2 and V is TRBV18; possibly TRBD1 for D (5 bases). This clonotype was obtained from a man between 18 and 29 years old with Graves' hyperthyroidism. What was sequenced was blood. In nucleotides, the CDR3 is TGTGCCAGCTCACCACCCAGGGACCTTAATGGCTACACCTTC. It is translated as CASSPPRDLNGYTF. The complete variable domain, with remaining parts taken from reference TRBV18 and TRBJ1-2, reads NAGVMQNPRHLVRRRGQEARLRCSPMKGHSHVYWYRQLPEEGLKFMVYLQKENIIDESGMPKERFSAEFPKEGPSILRIQQVVRGDSAAYFCASSPPRDLNGYTFGSGTRLTVV.